A selection of T cell receptor beta chains follows, all from one sample in a study of blood T cell repertoires in COVID-19. Clones were read by immunoSEQ multiplex PCR, and TCRdb kept only the in-frame ones, dropping some. Of around 23,000 clones in the sample, 83% were seen once. Sequenced sample: peripheral blood. Receptor source: a human donor in a cohort sampled during active COVID-19. Both conserved end residues are part of each CDR3. The order of the fields is D gene, CDR3 length, J gene, V gene, clone size, CDR3 protein, CDR3 DNA. D genes are given only for firm matches. Clone size is given for some rows only: seen once, a few or many times, or a class if the clone is expanded.

. | 11 | TRBJ1-1 | TRBV2 | . | CASSLSTEAFF | TGTGCCAGCAGCCTATCCACTGAAGCTTTCTTT
. | 13 | TRBJ2-1 | TRBV19 | . | CASSRGFTPEQFF | TGTGCCAGTAGCCGGGGATTCACCCCTGAGCAGTTCTTC
. | 13 | TRBJ2-1 | TRBV10-3 | . | CAISPQGNNEQFF | TGTGCCATCAGTCCACAGGGAAACAATGAGCAGTTCTTC
. | 13 | TRBJ1-5 | TRBV10-2 | . | CASTTTDNQPQHF | TGCGCCAGCACCACGACAGATAATCAGCCCCAGCATTTT
. | 19 | TRBJ1-6 | TRBV2 | . | CASVVEGAGSGLYNSPLHF | TGTGCCAGCGTTGTTGAGGGCGCGGGATCGGGGCTTTATAATTCACCCCTCCACTTT
. | 20 | TRBJ2-6 | TRBV3-1/TRBV3-2 | . | CASSQPKVGGWISGANVLTF | TGTGCCAGCAGCCAGCCCAAGGTGGGGGGTTGGATCTCTGGGGCCAACGTCCTGACTTTC
TRBD1 | 16 | TRBJ1-5 | TRBV24-1 | . | CATSDSTGGGHQPQHF | TGTGCCACCAGTGATTCGACAGGGGGCGGGCATCAGCCCCAGCATTTT
TRBD2 | 15 | TRBJ2-5 | TRBV7-6 | . | CASSPLAGGQETQYF | TGTGCCAGCAGCCCGCTAGCGGGGGGCCAAGAGACCCAGTACTTC
TRBD1 | 17 | TRBJ2-5 | TRBV7-9 | . | CASSTRDRGPGAETQYF | TGTGCCAGCAGCACCCGTGACAGGGGGCCAGGCGCAGAGACCCAGTACTTC
TRBD1 | 16 | TRBJ2-1 | TRBV6-4 | . | CASSEFETGGWNEQFF | TGTGCCAGCAGTGAATTTGAGACAGGGGGCTGGAATGAGCAGTTCTTC
TRBD1 | 15 | TRBJ2-3 | TRBV30 | . | CAWNKGQGRTDTQYF | TGTGCCTGGAATAAAGGACAGGGTCGCACAGATACGCAGTATTTT
. | 14 | TRBJ1-1 | TRBV30 | . | CAWSVGRGNTEAFF | TGTGCCTGGAGTGTTGGGAGGGGGAACACTGAAGCTTTCTTT
TRBD1 | 13 | TRBJ1-1 | TRBV2 | . | CASSQGEGTEAFF | TGTGCCAGCAGCCAGGGGGAAGGGACTGAAGCTTTCTTT
TRBD2 | 16 | TRBJ2-1 | TRBV5-1 | few | CASSGGTSGGYNEQFF | TGCGCCAGCAGCGGGGGTACTAGCGGGGGTTACAATGAGCAGTTCTTC
. | 17 | TRBJ1-2 | TRBV11-3 | . | CASSLEKVGPGFYGYTF | TGTGCCAGCAGCTTAGAAAAGGTGGGGCCAGGATTCTATGGCTACACCTTC
TRBD1 | 15 | TRBJ1-2 | TRBV3-1/TRBV3-2 | . | CASSLGQGTSYGYTF | TGTGCCAGCAGCCTGGGACAGGGAACCTCTTATGGCTACACCTTC
. | 13 | TRBJ2-5 | TRBV7-2 | . | CASSFGSGETQYF | TGTGCCAGCAGCTTCGGGTCGGGAGAGACCCAGTACTTC
TRBD1 | 15 | TRBJ2-5 | TRBV7-9 | . | CASSWGTGGLETQYF | TGTGCCAGCAGCTGGGGGACAGGGGGATTAGAGACCCAGTACTTC
TRBD2 | 14 | TRBJ2-3 | TRBV7-2 | once | CASSPSGVVGAQYF | TGTGCCAGCAGCCCTAGCGGGGTGGTCGGTGCGCAGTATTTT
TRBD1 | 12 | TRBJ2-7 | TRBV12-3/TRBV12-4 | . | CASRQGAYEQYF | TGTGCCAGCAGACAGGGGGCGTACGAGCAGTACTTC
. | 15 | TRBJ1-3 | TRBV7-3 | few | CASSLSLGAGNTIYF | TGTGCCAGCAGCTTAAGTTTAGGGGCTGGAAACACCATATATTTT
. | 12 | TRBJ1-1 | TRBV5-4 | . | CASSLIQTEAFF | TGTGCCAGCAGCTTGATTCAGACTGAAGCTTTCTTT
TRBD1 | 13 | TRBJ1-3 | TRBV11-2 | few | CASSSGTGNTIYF | TGTGCCAGCAGCTCCGGGACAGGGAACACCATATATTTT
. | 21 | TRBJ2-6 | TRBV30 | . | CAWREGSWSGPLRSGANVLTF | TGTGCCTGGAGGGAGGGATCATGGTCCGGTCCCCTACGCTCTGGGGCCAACGTCCTGACTTTC
. | 13 | TRBJ1-2 | TRBV2 | . | CASAPADSYGYTF | TGTGCCAGCGCGCCTGCAGACTCCTATGGCTACACCTTC
TRBD2 | 17 | TRBJ2-1 | TRBV5-1 | . | CASSLLAGGLGSNEQFF | TGCGCCAGCAGCTTACTAGCGGGGGGGCTAGGTAGCAATGAGCAGTTCTTC
TRBD1 | 18 | TRBJ1-2 | TRBV11-3 | . | CASSLEGQFYAPDYGYTF | TGTGCCAGCAGCTTAGAGGGACAGTTTTACGCCCCTGACTATGGCTACACCTTC
. | 16 | TRBJ1-4 | TRBV10-3 | . | CAISEGASRTVEKLFF | TGTGCCATCAGTGAGGGAGCGTCTAGAACCGTAGAAAAACTGTTTTTT
TRBD2 | 15 | TRBJ2-7 | TRBV4-3 | . | CASSQEGAGPYEQYF | TGCGCCAGCAGCCAAGAAGGAGCGGGGCCCTACGAGCAGTACTTC
. | 12 | TRBJ2-3 | TRBV11-2 | . | CASSQRGNTQYF | TGTGCCAGCAGCCAACGGGGGAATACGCAGTATTTT
. | 13 | TRBJ1-2 | TRBV10-1 | once | CASSQDAGYGYTF | TGCGCCAGCAGTCAGGACGCGGGCTATGGCTACACCTTC
. | 13 | TRBJ1-4 | TRBV5-6 | . | CASSQGTSEKLFF | TGTGCCAGCAGCCAAGGGACATCTGAAAAACTGTTTTTT
. | 14 | TRBJ2-3 | TRBV27 | . | CASSIQRITDTQYF | TGTGCCAGCAGTATCCAGCGGATCACAGATACGCAGTATTTT